Listed below are T cell receptor beta chains from one sample, sequenced in a study of blood T cell repertoires in COVID-19. Repertoires were generated with immunoSEQ multiplex PCR, while TCRdb's copy carries only in-frame clones and drops some. The sample holds some 260,000 clones, 80% to 90% seen once. The sequencing input was PBMCs or T cells enriched from blood (not recorded which). The receptor source for this set is a man aged 25 to 45 with acute COVID-19. Each CDR3 is given with its conserved first and last residue. The D gene is left open where the match is weak. Size is omitted from some rows. Given values are once, few, many or a class for expanded clones.

>.|TRBV5-6|TRBJ1-5|15|.
CASSLRQSSNQPQHF
TGTGCCAGCAGCTTGCGACAATCAAGCAATCAGCCCCAGCATTTT
>TRBD1|TRBV10-3|TRBJ1-4|15|.
CAISEEGTGGEKLFF
TGTGCCATCAGTGAGGAGGGGACAGGGGGCGAAAAACTGTTTTTT
>.|TRBV28|TRBJ2-1|15|few
CASSFGLAPRDEQFF
TGTGCCAGCAGTTTTGGGCTAGCCCCCCGGGATGAGCAGTTCTTC
>.|TRBV19|TRBJ1-2|14|.
CASSISPGSLGYTF
TGTGCCAGTAGTATTAGTCCAGGGTCCCTTGGCTACACCTTC
>TRBD1|TRBV5-1|TRBJ1-1|14|.
CASSLTGVVAEAFF
TGTGCCAGCAGCTTGACAGGGGTCGTAGCTGAAGCTTTCTTT
>TRBD2|TRBV6-1|TRBJ2-5|17|.
CASSAPSGSLFQETQYF
TGTGCCAGCAGTGCCCCTAGCGGGTCCCTTTTCCAAGAGACCCAGTACTTC
>TRBD2|TRBV19|TRBJ2-3|16|.
CASSIDPSGYTDTQYF
TGTGCCAGTAGTATAGATCCTAGCGGGTACACAGATACGCAGTATTTT
>.|TRBV14|TRBJ1-2|15|once
CASSQDERQRDGYTF
TGTGCCAGCAGCCAAGATGAGCGGCAGAGGGATGGCTACACCTTC
>TRBD1|TRBV10-3|TRBJ2-5|14|once
CAISEQGALETQYF
TGTGCCATCAGTGAACAGGGGGCTCTAGAGACCCAGTACTTC
>.|TRBV3-1/TRBV3-2|TRBJ2-5|18|.
CASSQQPHQTAYQETQYF
TGTGCCAGCAGCCAACAACCGCACCAGACAGCTTACCAAGAGACCCAGTACTTC
>.|TRBV28|TRBJ1-1|13|.
CASSVLLENEAFF
TGTGCCAGCAGTGTTCTCCTTGAGAATGAAGCTTTCTTT
>.|TRBV28|TRBJ1-4|16|once
CASNPTPRVPHEKLFF
TGTGCCAGCAACCCGACCCCCAGGGTCCCTCATGAAAAACTGTTTTTT
>.|TRBV11-2|TRBJ1-2|15|.
CASSLGEGIDYGYTF
TGTGCCAGCAGCTTAGGAGAGGGCATAGACTATGGCTACACCTTC
>TRBD2|TRBV11-3|TRBJ2-1|16|once
CASSLDLRREISEQFF
TGTGCCAGCAGCTTAGATTTGAGGCGGGAGATAAGCGAGCAGTTCTTC
>.|TRBV11-2|TRBJ2-2|15|few
CASSFGQVNTGELFF
TGTGCCAGCAGCTTTGGGCAGGTGAACACCGGGGAGCTGTTTTTT
>.|TRBV5-1|TRBJ1-6|14|.
CASSNGRSNSPLHF
TGCGCCAGCTCCAATGGCAGGTCTAATTCACCCCTCCACTTT
>TRBD2|TRBV5-5|TRBJ2-3|15|.
CASTLGSGGADTQYF
TGTGCCAGCACCCTGGGTAGCGGGGGGGCAGATACGCAGTATTTT
>TRBD1|TRBV9|TRBJ1-2|16|.
CASSGTSQGAPYGYTF
TGTGCCAGCAGCGGAACATCCCAGGGGGCGCCTTATGGCTACACCTTC
>.|TRBV6-5|TRBJ2-1|15|.
CASSYEGLTRGEQFF
TGTGCCAGCAGTTACGAAGGGCTTACCCGGGGTGAGCAGTTCTTC
>TRBD2|TRBV7-9|TRBJ2-1|15|.
CASSSRLAGSNEQFF
TGTGCCAGCAGCTCTCGACTAGCGGGAAGCAATGAGCAGTTCTTC
>TRBD1|TRBV9|TRBJ2-6|17|.
CASSVGTGNSGANVLTF
TGTGCCAGCAGCGTAGGGACAGGCAACTCTGGGGCCAACGTCCTGACTTTC
>.|TRBV19|TRBJ2-2|16|.
CASSRGTNSNTGELFF
TGTGCCAGTAGTCGGGGGACCAACTCGAACACCGGGGAGCTGTTTTTT
>TRBD1|TRBV11-3|TRBJ2-1|16|.
CASSLRKGQGANEQFF
TGTGCCAGCAGCTTACGGAAGGGACAGGGGGCAAATGAGCAGTTCTTC
>.|TRBV2|TRBJ1-5|14|.
CASSGRVGNQPQHF
TGTGCCAGCAGTGGGAGGGTGGGGAATCAGCCCCAGCATTTT
>TRBD1|TRBV6-5|TRBJ1-1|12|few
CASSYAGGRAFF
TGTGCCAGCAGTTACGCAGGGGGTAGAGCTTTCTTT
>TRBD2|TRBV11-3|TRBJ2-5|13|.
CASVPGGQETQYF
TGTGCCAGTGTCCCCGGGGGGCAAGAGACCCAGTACTTC
>.|TRBV4-1|TRBJ1-1|16|.
CASSQTITQGNTEAFF
TGCGCCAGCAGCCAAACCATAACCCAGGGGAACACTGAAGCTTTCTTT
>.|TRBV4-3|TRBJ2-3|18|.
CASSQARREYPSTDTQYF
TGCGCCAGCAGCCAAGCCCGGAGGGAATACCCTAGCACAGATACGCAGTATTTT
>TRBD1|TRBV7-2|TRBJ1-2|14|.
CASSFRGQGDGYTF
TGTGCCAGCAGCTTTAGGGGACAGGGGGATGGCTACACCTTC
>TRBD2|TRBV28|TRBJ2-3|17|once
CASSKLAGGPGTDTQYF
TGTGCCAGCAGTAAACTAGCGGGAGGGCCTGGGACAGATACGCAGTATTTT
>TRBD1|TRBV19|TRBJ1-1|13|few
CAVETGGYTEAFF
TGTGCCGTAGAAACAGGGGGGTATACTGAAGCTTTCTTT
>.|TRBV5-8|TRBJ2-5|11|.
CASSLQETQYF
TGTGCCAGCAGCCTACAAGAGACCCAGTACTTC
>TRBD1|TRBV9|TRBJ1-6|14|.
CASSAGTAGHILHF
TGTGCCAGCAGCGCTGGGACAGCCGGCCATATTCTCCACTTT
>TRBD1|TRBV15|TRBJ1-4|13|once
CAAGTGGNEKLFF
TGTGCCGCAGGGACAGGGGGGAATGAAAAACTGTTTTTT
>.|TRBV18|TRBJ1-1|13|.
CASSGQRNTEAFF
TGTGCCAGCTCAGGACAGAGGAACACTGAAGCTTTCTTT
>.|TRBV5-6|TRBJ1-5|14|.
CASSWSGEGQPQHF
TGTGCCAGCAGCTGGAGCGGGGAGGGACAGCCCCAGCATTTT
>TRBD1|TRBV16|TRBJ1-2|15|once
CASSLRGQSTGGYTF
TGTGCCAGCAGCCTACGGGGACAGTCCACGGGGGGCTACACCTTC
>.|TRBV19|TRBJ1-4|13|.
CASSVQGREKLFF
TGTGCCAGTAGTGTGCAGGGCCGGGAAAAACTGTTTTTT
>TRBD2|TRBV19|TRBJ2-2|15|.
CASSPGGGITGELFF
TGTGCCAGTAGTCCCGGCGGGGGTATCACCGGGGAGCTGTTTTTT
>.|TRBV11-3|TRBJ2-1|14|.
CASSLSLGGDEQFF
TGTGCCAGCAGCTTATCGCTAGGCGGAGATGAGCAGTTCTTC
>.|TRBV5-1|TRBJ1-6|18|.
CASSSAPGQGTDNSPLHF
TGCGCCAGCAGCTCTGCACCGGGACAAGGAACCGATAATTCACCCCTCCACTTT
>.|TRBV14|TRBJ1-2|14|.
CASSQESGNYGYTF
TGTGCCAGCAGCCAAGAGTCCGGGAACTATGGCTACACCTTC
>.|TRBV2|TRBJ2-3|14|.
CASRPGLSTDTQYF
TGTGCCAGCAGGCCGGGACTTAGCACAGATACGCAGTATTTT
>.|TRBV5-1|TRBJ1-5|16|.
CASSLGSTGNAQPQHF
TGTGCCAGCAGCTTAGGATCAACAGGGAACGCTCAGCCCCAGCATTTT
>TRBD1|TRBV12-5|TRBJ1-5|14|.
CASGTQGAAQPQHF
TGTGCTAGTGGTACCCAGGGGGCGGCTCAGCCCCAGCATTTT
>.|TRBV7-8|TRBJ1-5|12|.
CASTLGEQPQHF
TGTGCCAGCACCCTGGGCGAACAGCCCCAGCATTTT
>.|TRBV30|TRBJ1-1|12|.
CAWSRGMTEAFF
TGTGCCTGGAGTCGGGGTATGACTGAAGCTTTCTTT
>TRBD1|TRBV5-6|TRBJ1-1|13|.
CASSPDRGPEAFF
TGTGCCAGCAGCCCTGACAGGGGGCCTGAAGCTTTCTTT